This entry lists 10 T cell receptor beta chains sequenced from one sample in a study of beta chain features in type 1 diabetes. These TCRs are of unknown antigen specificity. Notes on the study in general: There was a moderate but significant shortening of TCRB CDR3s in all four CD4+ subsets of Type 1 diabetes patients.

The isolated RNA, all of it, was reverse transcribed, so expressed TCRB transcripts were what got sequenced. The data were produced by immunoSEQ multiplex PCR, yet TCRdb's version contains in-frame clones alone and is incomplete. This table has 350,000 to 450,000 clones, 10% to 15% appearing once. Sequenced input: naive CD4+ T cells from blood. Receptors originate from a woman younger than 35 with type 1 diabetes.

This clone was counted between two and nine times. This sequence joins TRBV5-4 and TRBJ1-3, with D unresolved. This CDR3 is 15 amino acids long. Deletions cut 0 bases from V and 4 bases from J, with 11 bases between. CDR1 SGHNT and CDR2 YYREEE come from the germline V gene (reference sequence). DNA of the CDR3: TGTGCCAGCAGCTTGGATGCTCCGGTGGGAAACACCATATATTTT. Translation: CASSLDAPVGNTIYF.

This clone was detected only once. The chain uses TRBV9 and TRBJ1-2; the match to TRBD1 covers 7 bases. With 0 bases clipped from V and 3 bases from J, the junction kept 5 bases outside the gene matches. CDR3 length equals 15 residues. CDR1 SGDLS and CDR2 YYNGEE come from the germline V gene. CDR3 coding DNA: TGTGCCAGCAGCGTAGACGGACAGGCCTACTATGGCTACACCTTC. This translates into CASSVDGQAYYGYTF.

In its sample, this clone was seen a few times. The chain combines TRBV5-4 with TRBJ2-5; 11 bases match TRBD2. The CDR3 extends over 15 amino acids. Germline V gives CDR1 SGHNT, CDR2 YYREEE (reference sequence). V was pared by 4 bases and J by 7 bases, with 9 bases of the junction left unmatched. This chain's CDR3 is CASSKLAGAFGTQYF. For the CDR3, the DNA is TGTGCCAGCAGCAAACTAGCGGGGGCCTTTGGGACCCAGTACTTC.

The chain recombines TRBV29-1 with TRBJ2-5; tentative D call: TRBD2 (5 bases). Germline CDR1 and CDR2: SQVTM and ANQGSEA. V lost 8 bases and J lost 2, with 15 bases in between. The CDR3 runs 13 residues. The CDR3 DNA sequence: TGCAGCCATGCGGGCGTCTATCAAGAGACCCAGTACTTC. Residues: CSHAGVYQETQYF.

In this sample, this clone turned up a few times. V usage is TRBV5-4 and J usage is TRBJ1-2, with TRBD1 as a possible D gene (6 bases). The CDR3 sequence is 13 residues long. Per the germline V gene, CDR1 is SGHNT and CDR2 is YYREEE (reference sequence). The V end was cut by 4 bases, the J end by 12 bases, with 19 bases between. The CDR3 sequence is CASSATIGGPDTF. CDR3 nucleotide sequence: TGTGCCAGCAGCGCCACAATCGGGGGGCCGGACACCTTC.

A few counts support this clone. The chain combines TRBV29-1 with TRBJ1-1; D is unresolved. Germline values: CDR1 SQVTM, CDR2 ANQGSEA. V was shortened by 4 bases and J by 0 bases, with 12 bases between the two germline ends. The CDR3 loop spans 14 amino acids. CDR3 residues: CSVAGPGMNTEAFF. CDR3 bases: TGCAGCGTTGCTGGGCCCGGGATGAACACTGAAGCTTTCTTT.

CDR3 coding DNA: TGTGCCAGCAGCTTAGACGGTACCTATGGCTACACCTTC. Its protein is CASSLDGTYGYTF. The V gene is TRBV7-8, the J gene TRBJ1-2; D unclear. Germline V gene sequence: CDR1 SGHVS, CDR2 FQNEAQ. The CDR3 is 13 amino acids. Trimming left V 1 base short and J 4 bases short, with 7 bases between.

This clone was seen more than once but under ten times. V gene TRBV7-2 combines with J gene TRBJ1-3; TRBD1 matches at 8 bases. The trim removed 5 bases at V and 7 bases at J, leaving 7 bases unmatched. The germline V gene has CDR1 SGHTA and CDR2 FQGNSA. The CDR3 length is 14 residues. CDR3 sequence (DNA): TGTGCCAGCAGCGACCGGGACAGGTGGAACACCATATATTTT. Its protein is CASSDRDRWNTIYF.

This clone was counted only a few times. The chain links TRBV18 to TRBJ2-3; 13 bases fit TRBD2. Germline V gives CDR1 KGHSH, CDR2 LQKENI. V was clipped by 1 base and J by 1 base; unmatched bases: 2. The CDR3 sequence is 17 residues long. In DNA, the CDR3 is TGTGCCAGCTCACCACGCGGACTAGCGGGGGGCACAGATACGCAGTATTTT. Translated, it gives CASSPRGLAGGTDTQYF.

For the CDR3, the DNA is TGTGCCTGGAGTGTAAGAAAACTGGGCAACTACGAGCAGTACTTC. This encodes CAWSVRKLGNYEQYF. The gene calls are TRBV30 and TRBJ2-7; D remains ambiguous. Germline CDR1 GTSNPN, CDR2 SVGIG (reference sequence). The CDR3 length is 15 residues. Trimming stripped 0 bases from V and 3 bases from J, with 15 bases between. Full variable domain (outside the CDR3, taken from reference TRBV30 and TRBJ2-7): SQTIHQWPATLVQPVGSPLSLECTVEGTSNPNLYWYRQAAGRGLQLLFYSVGIGQISSEVPQNLSASRPQDRQFILSSKKLLLSDSGFYLCAWSVRKLGNYEQYFGPGTRLTVT.